A single sample gave rise to the 18 T cell receptor beta chains below, sequenced in a study of blood T cell repertoires in COVID-19. Here immunoSEQ multiplex PCR was the method, and the copy in TCRdb shows in-frame clones only, minus some. Here the sample spans about 90,000 clones, roughly 84% being singletons. Sequences were obtained from peripheral blood. The source is a man aged 60 to 75 with acute or convalescent COVID-19.

The rearrangement links TRBV10-3 to TRBJ1-2; D might be TRBD1 (5 bases). CDR3 length: 12 residues. Germline CDR1 is ENHRY and CDR2 is SYGVKD. V dropped 7 bases and J dropped 3 bases, with 9 bases sitting between them. CDR3: CAITGGDYGYTF. Here the CDR3 DNA reads TGTGCCATCACGGGAGGGGACTATGGCTACACCTTC.

The rearrangement links TRBV24-1 to TRBJ2-1; no firm D call. The V end was cut by 4 bases, the J end by 5 bases, with 5 bases between. The CDR3 consists of 12 residues. The germline CDR1 and CDR2 sequences are KGHDR and SFDVKD. The CDR3 DNA sequence: TGTGCCACCAGTGACCTAAACAATGAGCAGTTCTTC. Amino acid sequence: CATSDLNNEQFF.

The rearrangement joins TRBV11-3 to TRBJ1-6, with TRBD1 identical over 9 bases. V was clipped by 2 bases and J by 10 bases; unmatched bases: 3. The CDR3 totals 14 residues. CDR1 and CDR2 from the germline V gene are SGHNT and YENEEA. The CDR3 nucleotides read TGTGCCAGCAGCTTAAGGGGGACAGGGTCACCCCTCCACTTT. Protein product: CASSLRGTGSPLHF. The whole variable domain, remainder taken from reference TRBV11-3 and TRBJ1-6, is EAGVVQSPRYKIIEKKQPVAFWCNPISGHNTLYWYLQNLGQGPELLIRYENEEAVDDSQLPKDRFSAERLKGVDSTLKIQPAELGDSAVYLCASSLRGTGSPLHFGNGTRLTVT.

The chain joins TRBV18 to TRBJ1-5; TRBD1 aligns across 9 bases. This CDR3 spans 16 amino acids. V lost 3 bases, J lost 1 base, and 4 bases stayed unmatched. Per germline, CDR1 KGHSH and CDR2 LQKENI. The CDR3 region is CASSPQQGASNQPQHF. CDR3 nucleotide sequence: TGTGCCAGCTCACCGCAACAGGGGGCGAGCAATCAGCCCCAGCATTTT.

This clone appeared a single time. Its ends do not fully match the called genes, so a read error is possible. The chain carries TRBV19 and TRBJ2-5; a weak D match, TRBD1 (6 bases). This CDR3 spans 12 amino acids. Germline CDR1 LNHDA, CDR2 SQIVND (reference sequence). CDR3 amino acids: CASSSKGQGMHF. As DNA, the CDR3 is TGTGCCAGTAGTTCAAAGGGGCAGGGGATGCACTTC. The variable domain in full, with the rest retrieved from reference TRBV19 and TRBJ2-5, is DGGITQSPKYLFRKEGQNVTLSCEQNLNHDAMYWYRQDPGQGLRLIYYSQIVNDFQKGDIAEGYSVSREKKESFPLTVTSAQKNPTAFYLCASSSKGQGMHFGPGTRLLVL.

This CDR3 is CASSSRQGITDTQYF. CDR3 bases: TGTGCCAGCAGCTCAAGACAGGGAATTACAGATACGCAGTATTTT. This chain connects TRBV7-2 to TRBJ2-3; TRBD1 matches at 7 bases. This CDR3 contains 15 residues. V was clipped by 4 bases and J by 3 bases; unmatched bases: 7. The germline CDR1 and CDR2 sequences are SGHTA and FQGNSA.

This clone was seen only a few times. The chain carries TRBV5-4 and TRBJ1-1; possible D gene TRBD1, 6 bases. CDR1 is SGHNT, CDR2 YYREEE, per germline (reference sequence). The ends were cut back, 4 bases at V and 6 bases at J, with 16 bases in the middle. This CDR3 spans 14 amino acids. DNA for the CDR3: TGTGCCAGCAGCCCGGTAGGGGGTGGCTCTGAAGCTTTCTTT. It is translated as CASSPVGGGSEAFF.

The V and J genes are TRBV12-2 and TRBJ1-6; TRBD1 is taken as the D call from the table, unchecked against the DNA. TRBV12-2 is listed as a pseudogene. CDR3 length equals 15 residues. CDR3 coding DNA: TGTGCAAGTCGATCTCCGGGACAGCCTAATTCACCCCTCCACTTT. It codes for CASRSPGQPNSPLHF.

The chain combines TRBV3-1 (or the pseudogene TRBV3-2) with TRBJ1-4; 10 bases map to TRBD1. J was trimmed by 11 bases and V by 2 bases; bases with no gene match: 5. CDR1 and CDR2 from the germline V gene are LGHDT and YNNKEL (reference sequence). This CDR3 is 14 amino acids long. The CDR3 bases are TGTGCCAGCAGCCAACGACAGGGGGCGTGGAAACTGTTTTTT. This codes for CASSQRQGAWKLFF.

The chain combines TRBV7-2 with TRBJ1-1, with TRBD1 as a possible D gene (5 bases). CDR3 length equals 12 residues. CDR1 and CDR2 (germline): SGHTA, FQGNSA. The germline V and J ends were trimmed by 5 bases and 11 bases, with 15 bases remaining between them. Here the CDR3 DNA reads TGTGCCAGCAGCCCCCCCAGGGTAAAGGCTTTCTTT. This gives the protein CASSPPRVKAFF.

The chain recombines TRBV5-4 with TRBJ1-2; 7 nucleotides line up with TRBD1. Unmatched junction bases numbered 6, after V lost 5 bases and J lost 2 bases. Germline V gene sequence: CDR1 SGHNT, CDR2 YYREEE (reference sequence). The CDR3 consists of 14 residues. CDR3: CASSSQGGNYGYTF. CDR3 DNA sequence: TGTGCCAGCAGTTCCCAGGGGGGAAACTATGGCTACACCTTC.

The chain couples TRBV19 to TRBJ2-7; TRBD1 agrees at 7 bases. The V gene end was trimmed by 7 bases and the J gene end by 2 bases; junction bases not matched to a gene: 8. The germline V gene has CDR1 LNHDA and CDR2 SQIVND (reference sequence). The length of the CDR3 is 14 residues. As DNA, the CDR3 is TGTGCCAGTATCACAGGGGATCCCCCCTACGAGCAGTACTTC. As protein: CASITGDPPYEQYF.

Written as DNA, the CDR3 is TGTGCCAGCAGTAGCGGGGAGAATAGAGATACGCAGTATTTT. Amino acid sequence: CASSSGENRDTQYF. The rearrangement joins TRBV5-4 to TRBJ2-3; 8 positions match TRBD2. This CDR3 comprises 14 residues. Germline V lookup: CDR1 SGHNT, CDR2 YYREEE (reference sequence). Germline trimming cut 5 bases from V and 5 bases from J; bases unmatched to any gene: 7.

The chain combines TRBV18 with TRBJ1-5; perhaps TRBD1 as D (5 bases). Germline CDR1 is KGHSH and CDR2 is LQKENI. Trimming left V 6 bases short and J 0 bases short, with 24 bases between. There are 19 residues in the CDR3. CDR3 loop: CASSPSRQGEPYSNQPQHF. DNA of the CDR3: TGTGCCAGCTCTCCAAGTAGGCAGGGCGAACCTTATAGCAATCAGCCCCAGCATTTT.

V is TRBV7-6 and J is TRBJ2-2; 7 bases align to TRBD1. This CDR3 region has 18 residues. After removal of 5 bases from V and 4 bases from J, the junction contained 16 bases not matched to a gene. Germline loops: CDR1 SGHVS, CDR2 FNYEAQ. CDR3 amino acids: CASSRRAEQGPRTGELFF. CDR3 nucleotides: TGTGCCAGCAGCCGAAGGGCCGAACAGGGGCCTCGCACCGGGGAGCTGTTTTTT.

The rearrangement joins TRBV6-2 or TRBV6-3 to TRBJ2-5; D remains unclear. Germline loops: CDR1 MNHEY, CDR2 SVGEGT. The V and J ends lost 5 bases and 1 base respectively, with 11 bases between them. This CDR3 has 14 amino acids. In DNA form, the CDR3 reads TGTGCCAGCAGTGACACAGAGCTCCAAGAGACCCAGTACTTC. Translation gives CASSDTELQETQYF.

V and J are TRBV30 and TRBJ2-1; 12 bases map to TRBD1. With 5 bases clipped from V and 9 bases from J, the junction kept 11 bases outside the gene matches. Germline V CDR1 and CDR2: GTSNPN, SVGIG (reference sequence). There are 15 residues in the CDR3. CDR3 sequence reads: CAWYPGTGGKGEQFF. CDR3 coding DNA: TGTGCCTGGTACCCCGGGACAGGGGGCAAGGGTGAGCAGTTCTTC.

This chain uses TRBV14 with TRBJ1-2; maybe TRBD1 (6 bases). The germline V and J ends were trimmed by 4 bases and 7 bases, with 13 bases remaining between them. The CDR3 sequence is 13 residues long. The V gene's germline CDR1 is SGHDN and CDR2 FVKESK. The CDR3 bases are TGTGCCAGCAGCCCTCACAGGGCTGGTGGCTACACCTTC. Translating it yields CASSPHRAGGYTF.